One and the same sample provided the 3 T cell receptor beta chains below, sequenced in a study of early T cells in non-severe SARS-CoV-2 infection (dated by TCRdb to the early 2020s). Library preparation was by 5' RACE. Instrument on record: NextSeq 500. TCRdb's own reprocessing of the public reads used fastp at Q25 and MiXCR and kept productive beta chains. When rows share a CDR3 protein, they turn into one entry using the most common DNA and genes. The sample includes about 70,000 distinct CDR3 sequences, with about 14% observed a single time. The biggest ten clones account for about 3.7% of the sample. The sequencing used whole blood, collected at baseline. Every receptor here comes from an adult who was a healthcare worker with PCR-confirmed SARS-CoV-2 infection or an uninfected control (not recorded which).

The chain uses TRBV24-1 and TRBJ1-2; TRBD1 is a possible D gene (6 bases). Per the germline V gene, CDR1 is KGHDR and CDR2 is SFDVKD. V shed 10 bases and J shed 1 base, with 9 bases lying between them. CDR3 length: 12 residues. The CDR3 DNA reads TGTGCCACGGCACAGGGTAACTATGGCTACACCTTC. It encodes CATAQGNYGYTF.

This clonotype has more than one count but fewer than ten. This chain joins TRBV29-1 and TRBJ1-1; D not resolved. The CDR3 is 14 amino acids. V was pared by 4 bases and J by 1 base, with 13 bases between. From germline, CDR1 is SQVTM and CDR2 ANQGSEA. CDR3 residues: CSVVHPHRNTEAFF. The CDR3 DNA reads TGCAGCGTTGTACACCCACACAGGAACACTGAAGCTTTCTTT. The variable domain in full, completed from reference TRBV29-1 and TRBJ1-1, reads SAVISQKPSRDICQRGTSLTIQCQVDSQVTMMFWYRQQPGQSLTLIATANQGSEATYESGFVIDKFPISRPNLTFSTLTVSNMSPEDSSIYLCSVVHPHRNTEAFFGQGTRLTVV.

A few counts support this clonotype. The genes are TRBV7-2 and TRBJ2-7; TRBD2 matches at 8 bases. This CDR3 spans 14 amino acids. The junction had 9 bases not matched to a gene; V was cut back by 5 bases and J by 6 bases. Germline assignment: CDR1 SGHTA and CDR2 FQGNSA. Here the CDR3 reads CASSPLMGTSEQYF. CDR3 bases: TGTGCCAGCAGCCCGCTTATGGGGACTAGCGAGCAGTACTTC.